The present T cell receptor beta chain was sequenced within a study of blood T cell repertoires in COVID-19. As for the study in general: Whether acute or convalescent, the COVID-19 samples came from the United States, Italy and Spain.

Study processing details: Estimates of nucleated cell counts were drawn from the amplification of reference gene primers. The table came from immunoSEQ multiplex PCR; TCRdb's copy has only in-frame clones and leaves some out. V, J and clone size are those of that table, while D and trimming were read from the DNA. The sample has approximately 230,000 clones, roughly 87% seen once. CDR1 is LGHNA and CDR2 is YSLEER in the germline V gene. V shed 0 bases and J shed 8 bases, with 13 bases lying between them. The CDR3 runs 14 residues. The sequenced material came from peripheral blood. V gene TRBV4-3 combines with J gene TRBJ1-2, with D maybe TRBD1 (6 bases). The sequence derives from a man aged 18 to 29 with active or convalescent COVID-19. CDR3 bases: TGCGCCAGCAGCCAAGAGATGGGGGCGGCGGGCTACACCTTC. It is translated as CASSQEMGAAGYTF.